This T cell receptor (beta chain) emerged from a study of shared clonotypes between healthy human individuals. Method: immunoSEQ multiplex PCR; TCRdb's copy keeps in-frame clones and lacks some. The table lists 2 million to 2.5 million clones, around 92% of them singletons. V lost 6 bases to trimming and J lost 7 bases, with 19 bases between them. The CDR3 totals 15 residues. In germline, CDR1 is LNHDA, CDR2 SQIVND (reference sequence). This receptor was obtained from a man aged 18 to 29 in good health. Some clones in this sample may be carry-over from other donors' samples. Sequenced sample: naive CD4+ T cells from PBMCs. Stated subset: CD45RA+ positively selected. The chain recombines TRBV19 with TRBJ2-1; possible D gene TRBD2, 5 bases. CDR3 DNA sequence: TGTGCCAGTAGAAGGGCTAACTCCGAGGGAAATGAGCAGTTCTTC. Amino acid sequence: CASRRANSEGNEQFF.